Listed below are T cell receptor beta chains from one sample, sequenced in a study of T-cell memory formation after mild COVID-19. TCRdb passed the 5' RACE reads through MiXCR, listing each CDR3 protein once. The sample carries 350,000 to 500,000 distinct CDR3 sequences, about 20% recorded once. Material: PBMCs or a T cell subset sorted from them (not recorded which). All receptors derive from a man aged 18 to 35 who had mild COVID-19 (a few samples of this study predate the infection). Cell type and time point are not known. Each CDR3 is given with its conserved first and last residue. The order of the fields is V gene, J gene, CDR3 length, D gene, clone size, CDR3 DNA, CDR3 protein. D genes are given only for firm matches. For some rows the clone size is stated as once, few or many, or as a class when expanded; others skip it.

v_gene: TRBV24-1; j_gene: TRBJ2-5; len: 13; d_gene: NA; abundance: NA; CDR3nt: TGTGCCACCAGTGGACAGGCGTTGGAGACCCAGTACTTC; CDR3aa: CATSGQALETQYF
v_gene: TRBV20-1; j_gene: TRBJ2-2; len: 15; d_gene: NA; abundance: many; CDR3nt: TGCAGTGCTAGAGATCTAGGGGAGGACACCGGGGAGCTGTTTTTT; CDR3aa: CSARDLGEDTGELFF
v_gene: TRBV4-1; j_gene: TRBJ2-7; len: 15; d_gene: NA; abundance: once; CDR3nt: TGCGCCAGCAGCCAAGTTCAACTCCTACGCTACGAGCAGTACTTC; CDR3aa: CASSQVQLLRYEQYF
v_gene: TRBV4-1; j_gene: TRBJ2-3; len: 15; d_gene: TRBD2; abundance: few; CDR3nt: TGCGCCAGCAGCCAACGGGGGGACCTTTCAGATACGCAGTATTTT; CDR3aa: CASSQRGDLSDTQYF
v_gene: TRBV4-2; j_gene: TRBJ1-3; len: 16; d_gene: TRBD1; abundance: few; CDR3nt: TGTGCCAGCAGCGACTACCGGGACAGGGCTGGAAACACCATATATTTT; CDR3aa: CASSDYRDRAGNTIYF
v_gene: TRBV3-1; j_gene: TRBJ2-3; len: 13; d_gene: TRBD2; abundance: few; CDR3nt: TGTGCCAGCGGAGCGGGGCGTACAGATACGCAGTATTTT; CDR3aa: CASGAGRTDTQYF
v_gene: TRBV11-3; j_gene: TRBJ2-2; len: 14; d_gene: NA; abundance: NA; CDR3nt: TGTGCCAGCAGCTCCAGGGTGGGGACCGGGGAGCTGTTTTTT; CDR3aa: CASSSRVGTGELFF
v_gene: TRBV7-9; j_gene: TRBJ2-5; len: 14; d_gene: NA; abundance: few; CDR3nt: TGTGCCAGCAGCTCGAGCCCGGACTGGAAGACCCAGTACTTC; CDR3aa: CASSSSPDWKTQYF
v_gene: TRBV5-1; j_gene: TRBJ2-3; len: 15; d_gene: TRBD1; abundance: NA; CDR3nt: TGCGCCAGCAGCTCCGGGACAGTGAGCACAGATACGCAGTATTTT; CDR3aa: CASSSGTVSTDTQYF
v_gene: TRBV3-1; j_gene: TRBJ1-3; len: 15; d_gene: TRBD1; abundance: few; CDR3nt: TGTGCCAGCAGCCGGGGACAGGCGGTCCGAAACACCATATATTTT; CDR3aa: CASSRGQAVRNTIYF